Listed here are 19 T cell receptor beta chains from one sample, sequenced in a study of blood T cell repertoires in COVID-19 (dated by TCRdb to the early 2020s). The protocol used for the library was the immunoSEQ multiplex PCR assay. What TCRdb holds here is the immuneACCESS table cut down to in-frame rearrangements. Part of the clones is not present; checked against another copy, under half of the missing clones reflect an unresolved V gene, and the others are unexplained. In this sample the table shows approximately 89,000 clones, 80% of which occur a single time. Under 20% of the sample is in the top ten clones. Material: peripheral blood. The receptors here all came from a human donor in a cohort sampled during active COVID-19.

The gene calls are TRBV29-1 and TRBJ1-1; D is possibly TRBD1 (5 bases). Looked up from germline, CDR1 is SQVTM and CDR2 is ANQGSEA. V lost 7 bases and J lost 1, with 7 bases in between. CDR3 length: 11 residues. CDR3 nucleotides: TGCAGCGCTCAGGGGAACACTGAAGCTTTCTTT. It codes for CSAQGNTEAFF. Full variable domain (rest looked up from reference TRBV29-1 and TRBJ1-1): SAVISQKPSRDICQRGTSLTIQCQVDSQVTMMFWYRQQPGQSLTLIATANQGSEATYESGFVIDKFPISRPNLTFSTLTVSNMSPEDSSIYLCSAQGNTEAFFGQGTRLTVV.

The chain is built from TRBV29-1 and TRBJ2-6; no definite D call. From germline, CDR1 is SQVTM and CDR2 ANQGSEA. V was trimmed by 4 bases and J by 0 bases, leaving 10 bases between them. The CDR3 totals 15 residues. CDR3 nucleotide sequence: TGCAGCGTTGCTACACAGAGCTCTGGGGCCAACGTCCTGACTTTC. It specifies CSVATQSSGANVLTF.

V gene TRBV9 combines with J gene TRBJ2-1; 7 positions match TRBD2. This CDR3 region has 15 residues. Germline V CDR1 and CDR2: SGDLS, YYNGEE. After removal of 3 bases from V and 2 bases from J, the junction contained 5 bases not matched to a gene. The CDR3 spells CASSARDYPYNEQFF. Written as DNA, the CDR3 is TGTGCCAGCAGCGCCCGGGACTACCCCTACAATGAGCAGTTCTTC.

This sequence joins TRBV19 and TRBJ1-4; D ambiguous. The CDR3 extends over 14 amino acids. Trimming took off 6 bases at V and 4 bases at J, with 12 bases between the two ends. CDR1 and CDR2 (germline): LNHDA, SQIVND (reference sequence). The CDR3 DNA reads TGTGCCAGTAGAAAAAACGGAGTTAATGAAAAACTGTTTTTT. Translating gives CASRKNGVNEKLFF.

V usage is TRBV7-9 and J usage is TRBJ2-7, with no clear D. The germline CDR1 and CDR2 sequences are SEHNR and FQNEAQ (reference sequence). The CDR3 is 12 amino acids. Trimming shortened V by 2 bases and J by 2 bases, and 4 bases separated the two germline ends. The CDR3 loop reads CASSLTTYEQYF. For the CDR3, the DNA is TGTGCCAGCAGCTTAACTACCTACGAGCAGTACTTC.

This clone was seen once. The rearrangement joins TRBV30 to TRBJ2-3; 7 bases line up with TRBD2. V was pared by 2 bases and J by 2 bases, with 13 bases of the junction left unmatched. The CDR3 is made up of 17 amino acids. Germline V gene lookup returns CDR1 GTSNPN and CDR2 SVGIG (reference sequence). CDR3 residues: CAWSRGGAGLLTDTQYF. Here the CDR3 DNA reads TGTGCCTGGAGTCGGGGAGGGGCGGGACTTCTCACAGATACGCAGTATTTT.

The chain carries TRBV18 and TRBJ2-3; maybe TRBD2 (6 bases). Germline CDR1 reads KGHSH; CDR2 reads LQKENI. This CDR3 is 16 amino acids long. V lost 2 bases, J lost 2 bases, and 14 bases lay in between. CDR3 sequence reads: CASSPTLRRDTDTQYF. The CDR3 nucleotides read TGTGCCAGCTCACCAACACTCCGGCGGGACACAGATACGCAGTATTTT.

This clone was counted once. CDR3 amino acids: CASPIGGVDSPPHF. Here the CDR3 DNA reads TGTGCCAGTCCTATTGGGGGGGTTGATTCACCCCCCCACTTT. The genes are TRBV21-1 and TRBJ1-6. TRBV21-1 is recorded as a pseudogene. CDR3 size: 14 residues.

The chain uses TRBV3-1 (or the pseudogene TRBV3-2) and TRBJ2-7; 9 nucleotides line up with TRBD2. V lost 1 base and J lost 4; bases outside the gene matches: 5. This CDR3 has 15 residues. Germline V lookup: CDR1 LGHDT, CDR2 YNNKEL (reference sequence). CDR3 amino acids: CASSQVASGEYEQYF. CDR3 DNA sequence: TGTGCCAGCAGCCAAGTAGCTAGCGGGGAGTACGAGCAGTACTTC.

The chain combines TRBV4-1 with TRBJ1-1, with D maybe TRBD1 (5 bases). Germline V gene sequence: CDR1 MGHRA, CDR2 YSYEKL. This CDR3 is built from 14 residues. V was cut by 1 base and J by 6 bases, with 12 bases left in between. CDR3 protein: CASSQVGGDPEAFF. The CDR3 DNA sequence: TGCGCCAGCAGCCAAGTGGGAGGGGACCCTGAAGCTTTCTTT.

The chain joins TRBV5-8 to TRBJ1-3; tentative D call: TRBD1 (5 bases). CDR3 size: 16 residues. The V and J ends lost 0 bases and 4 bases respectively, with 14 bases between them. Germline CDR1 and CDR2: SGHTS and YDEGEE. CDR3 in DNA: TGTGCCAGCAGCTTGGGTGTCTGGACACAAGGAAACACCATATATTTT. This translates into CASSLGVWTQGNTIYF.

The genes are TRBV7-9 and TRBJ2-2; 7 positions agree with TRBD1. The germline CDR1 and CDR2 sequences are SEHNR and FQNEAQ (reference sequence). The CDR3 sequence is 17 residues long. The ends lost 2 bases at V and 4 bases at J; junction bases unmatched: 10. The CDR3 loop reads CASSLYKGAQSTGELFF. As DNA, the CDR3 is TGTGCCAGCAGCTTATACAAGGGGGCGCAAAGCACCGGGGAGCTGTTTTTT.

The chain joins TRBV19 to TRBJ2-7; 8 bases map to TRBD1. The CDR3 loop spans 13 amino acids. Germline V gene sequence: CDR1 LNHDA, CDR2 SQIVND (reference sequence). With V trimmed by 8 bases and J by 6 bases, 9 bases remained unmatched. The CDR3 region has the DNA TGTGCCAGTGCAACCGGGACAGGCGGCGAGCAGTACTTC. This encodes CASATGTGGEQYF.

The V gene is TRBV3-1 (or the pseudogene TRBV3-2), the J gene TRBJ2-5, with a weak D call TRBD2 (5 bases). This CDR3 has 20 residues. The germline V gene has CDR1 LGHDT and CDR2 YNNKEL (reference sequence). The V end was cut by 3 bases, the J end by 0 bases, with 26 bases between. This CDR3 reads CASSHSTGLSPSSYQETQYF. DNA for the CDR3: TGTGCCAGCAGCCATAGTACCGGACTTAGCCCCTCTTCGTACCAAGAGACCCAGTACTTC.

The chain uses TRBV6-5 and TRBJ2-1; D gene unclear. CDR1 MNHEY and CDR2 SVGAGI come from the germline V gene. The CDR3 covers 16 residues. V was cut by 0 bases and J by 2 bases, with 11 bases left in between. The DNA of the CDR3 is TGTGCCAGCAGTTACTCCCCGGTATTAACCTACAATGAGCAGTTCTTC. It translates to CASSYSPVLTYNEQFF.

The V and J genes are TRBV5-6 and TRBJ2-3; D not resolved. CDR1 and CDR2 from the germline V gene are SGHDT and YYEEEE. The CDR3 is 14 amino acids. With 4 bases removed from V and 3 bases from J, the gap between germline ends came to 12 bases. Here the CDR3 reads CASSPGTQTDTQYF. The CDR3 DNA sequence: TGTGCCAGCAGCCCTGGCACCCAGACAGATACGCAGTATTTT.

J is TRBJ2-6 and V is TRBV4-1, with 7 bases that match TRBD2. This CDR3 is built from 20 residues. In germline, CDR1 is MGHRA, CDR2 YSYEKL. The V segment lost 5 bases and the J segment 0 bases; nucleotides outside the gene matches: 16. The CDR3 sequence is CASSRSEAGPRTSGANVLTF. The DNA for the CDR3 is TGCGCCAGCAGCAGGTCGGAAGCGGGGCCACGCACCTCTGGGGCCAACGTCCTGACTTTC.

The rearrangement uses TRBV10-2 and TRBJ2-5; possible D gene TRBD1, 5 bases. Trimming pared 10 bases from V and 5 bases from J, leaving 17 bases between. CDR1 is WSHSY and CDR2 is SAAADI in the germline V gene. This CDR3 contains 13 residues. The CDR3 DNA is TGCGCCACCCAGGGTAGGACGGCGGAGACCCAGTACTTC. Protein: CATQGRTAETQYF.

The V gene is TRBV11-3, the J gene TRBJ2-7; TRBD1 agrees at 12 bases. The CDR3 covers 14 residues. V shed 3 bases and J 9 bases; nucleotides not matched to a gene: 6. Germline V gene data show CDR1 as SGHNT and CDR2 as YENEEA. CDR3 bases: TGTGCCAGCAGCTTGGGGACAGGGGGCGCAAGGCAGTACTTC. The encoded protein is CASSLGTGGARQYF.